This TCR beta chain was captured in a study of OX40 agonist ivuxolimab in advanced cancers. Study-level information: Partial responses were achieved by three patients, one with hepatocellular carcinoma and two with cutaneous melanoma.

Germline V gives CDR1 MNHEY, CDR2 SVGAGI. There are 15 residues in the CDR3. Deletions cut 6 bases from V and 2 bases from J, with 16 bases between. Some clones are missing from TCRdb's copy, which holds only in-frame ones; the method was immunoSEQ multiplex PCR. This table has about 73,000 clones, around 86% appearing once. The material sequenced was CD4+ or CD8+ T cells sorted from blood, taken in a trial of the OX40 agonist ivuxolimab. The TCR originated in an adult with an advanced solid tumor such as melanoma, head and neck, liver or kidney cancer. This chain joins TRBV6-5 and TRBJ1-1; D remains ambiguous. CDR3 DNA: TGTGCCAGCAGACTTGGTGGAGGAATTAACACTGAAGCTTTCTTT. Its translation: CASRLGGGINTEAFF.